This T cell receptor beta chain was sequenced in a study of CD8 T cells in Susac syndrome. The germline gives CDR1 LGHNA, CDR2 YNFKEQ. With V trimmed by 4 bases and J by 6 bases, 16 bases remained unmatched. This CDR3 spans 17 amino acids. Reverse transcription of 0.5 to 1 ug RNA was performed with random hexamers. TCRdb reprocessed the immunoSEQ multiplex PCR reads via MiXCR and lists one record per CDR3 protein. This sample yields a few hundred thousand distinct CDR3 sequences, of which about 91% are seen a single time; about 0.063% belongs to the top ten. From blood CD8+ and CD4+ T cells, the TCR beta chain was sequenced. Treatment-naive patients with stable or active relapsing-remitting disease served as multiple sclerosis controls.

The sequence was obtained from a human donor with multiple sclerosis. Sequenced input: CD4+ T cells from PBMCs. The gene calls are TRBV4-2 and TRBJ2-7; 9 bases map to TRBD2. CDR3 bases: TGTGCCAGCAGCCCCATTAGCACGGGTAGCGGGAGAGGCGAGCAGTACTTC. Protein: CASSPISTGSGRGEQYF.